The 17 T cell receptor beta chains listed next were all sequenced from one sample in a study of shared clonotypes between healthy human individuals. Sequencing was performed with immunoSEQ multiplex PCR; in TCRdb, only in-frame clones are kept and a portion is missing. The table records around 2.1 million clones, approximately 94% of them present only once. The source material was naive CD4+ T cells sorted from blood. Subset in this sample: CD45RA+ positively selected. The source of these receptors is a young man in good health.

V and J are TRBV5-1 and TRBJ1-3; 10 bases map to TRBD1. The CDR3 is made up of 15 amino acids. Trimming took 4 bases from V and 4 from J; bases not matched to a gene: 5. Per the germline V gene, CDR1 is SGHRS and CDR2 is YFSETQ. CDR3 region: CASSAGQGYGNTIYF. In nucleotides, the CDR3 is TGCGCCAGCAGCGCGGGACAGGGGTACGGAAACACCATATATTTT.

The chain couples TRBV11-2 to TRBJ2-5; 9 bases are shared with TRBD2. CDR3 size: 16 residues. J was trimmed by 1 base and V by 5 bases; bases with no gene match: 8. The germline V gene has CDR1 SGHAT and CDR2 FQNNGV. CDR3 nucleotides: TGTGCCAGCAGCCAGCCAGGGCGGGGGGGCCAAGAGACCCAGTACTTC. Its translation: CASSQPGRGGQETQYF.

The rearrangement uses TRBV7-8 and TRBJ2-1; 11 positions agree with TRBD2. The CDR3 sequence is 16 residues long. The V gene's germline CDR1 is SGHVS and CDR2 FQNEAQ. With 6 bases clipped from V and 5 bases from J, the junction kept 9 bases outside the gene matches. CDR3 region: CASRTIAGGIHNEQFF. The DNA of the CDR3 is TGTGCCAGCAGAACCATAGCGGGAGGGATCCACAATGAGCAGTTCTTC.

Comments on this clone: This specimen includes other DNA sequences encoding the same CDR3. The chain joins TRBV5-1 to TRBJ2-7; D is undetermined. The V gene lost 0 bases and the J gene lost 6 bases, with 4 bases spanning the gap. The CDR3 runs 11 residues. The germline CDR1 and CDR2 sequences are SGHRS and YFSETQ. The DNA for the CDR3 is TGCGCCAGCAGCTTGGAAGGCGAGCAGTACTTC. Translated: CASSLEGEQYF.

V is TRBV5-1 and J is TRBJ1-1; 7 bases align to TRBD1. The CDR3 has 14 residues. V gave up 6 bases and J gave up 4 bases; unmatched junction bases: 9. Germline V CDR1 and CDR2: SGHRS, YFSETQ. The CDR3 sequence: CASTITGESTEAFF. The CDR3 DNA is TGCGCCAGCACCATTACAGGGGAAAGCACTGAAGCTTTCTTT. The variable domain in full, with the rest retrieved from reference TRBV5-1 and TRBJ1-1, is KAGVTQTPRYLIKTRGQQVTLSCSPISGHRSVSWYQQTPGQGLQFLFEYFSETQRNKGNFPGRFSGRQFSNSRSEMNVSTLELGDSALYLCASTITGESTEAFFGQGTRLTVV.

This chain joins TRBV29-1 and TRBJ2-7; D is unresolved. The CDR3 length is 10 residues. Germline lookup yields CDR1 SQVTM and CDR2 ANQGSEA. V was clipped by 3 bases and J by 10 bases, with 10 bases between them. This CDR3 reads CSVDSGEQYF. The CDR3 nucleotides are TGCAGCGTTGACAGTGGTGAACAGTACTTC.

The rearrangement joins TRBV6-5 to TRBJ2-3, with D unclear. Germline V gene data show CDR1 as MNHEY and CDR2 as SVGAGI. The CDR3 extends over 13 amino acids. Trimming removed 8 bases from V and 2 bases from J, with 11 bases in between. The CDR3 is CASLGPATDTQYF. The CDR3 DNA reads TGTGCCAGCCTCGGGCCAGCCACAGATACGCAGTATTTT.

The chain joins TRBV7-2 to TRBJ2-7; TRBD2 is a possible D gene (5 bases). Trimming took off 5 bases at V and 3 bases at J, with 17 bases between the two ends. CDR1 is SGHTA, CDR2 FQGNSA, per germline. CDR3 length: 15 residues. CDR3 protein: CASSPEAQDFYEQYF. The CDR3 DNA sequence: TGTGCCAGCAGCCCCGAGGCGCAGGACTTCTACGAGCAGTACTTC. Full variable domain (remainder filled in from reference TRBV7-2 and TRBJ2-7): GAGVSQSPSNKVTEKGKDVELRCDPISGHTALYWYRQSLGQGLEFLIYFQGNSAPDKSGLPSDRFSAERTGGSVSTLTIQRTQQEDSAVYLCASSPEAQDFYEQYFGPGTRLTVT.

The chain links TRBV4-3 to TRBJ2-2; no definite D call. The CDR3 is 14 residues long. Germline CDR1 is LGHNA and CDR2 is YSLEER. V lost 4 bases to trimming and J lost 8 bases, with 14 bases between them. The chain's CDR3 is CASSRISLGGELFF. CDR3 coding DNA: TGCGCCAGCAGCCGCATAAGCCTCGGAGGGGAGCTGTTTTTT.

The chain couples TRBV28 to TRBJ1-6, with 7 bases matching TRBD1. Trimming took 7 bases from V and 1 from J; bases not matched to a gene: 16. CDR3 length: 19 amino acids. Germline values: CDR1 MDHEN, CDR2 SYDVKM. The CDR3 region has the DNA TGTGCCAGCAACGACAGGGTTAAGCGTCTGGGGTCCTATAATTCACCCCTCCACTTT. Amino acid sequence: CASNDRVKRLGSYNSPLHF.

This chain joins TRBV7-2 and TRBJ2-5; 11 positions match TRBD2. CDR1 and CDR2 from the germline V gene are SGHTA and FQGNSA. CDR3 size: 16 residues. V lost 4 bases to trimming and J lost 5 bases; unmatched junction nucleotides: 9. The CDR3 nucleotides are TGTGCCAGCAGCTCGATGACTAGCGGGAATAGGGAGACCCAGTACTTC. Protein product: CASSSMTSGNRETQYF. Using reference TRBV7-2 and TRBJ2-5 for the parts outside the CDR3, the full variable domain is GAGVSQSPSNKVTEKGKDVELRCDPISGHTALYWYRQSLGQGLEFLIYFQGNSAPDKSGLPSDRFSAERTGGSVSTLTIQRTQQEDSAVYLCASSSMTSGNRETQYFGPGTRLLVL.

Worth noting for this clone: Within the sample, other DNA sequences also encode this same CDR3. This chain uses TRBV11-2 with TRBJ2-2; TRBD2 aligns across 11 bases. The ends lost 1 base at V and 2 bases at J; junction bases unmatched: 0. CDR1 and CDR2 (germline): SGHAT, FQNNGV. CDR3 size: 16 residues. CDR3 loop: CASSLGLAGNTGELFF. CDR3 DNA sequence: TGTGCCAGCAGCTTAGGACTAGCGGGAAACACCGGGGAGCTGTTTTTT.

The chain recombines TRBV10-3 with TRBJ1-1; D gene uncertain. The V end was cut by 10 bases, the J end by 2 bases, with 11 bases between. The germline CDR1 and CDR2 sequences are ENHRY and SYGVKD. This CDR3 contains 12 residues. The CDR3 region is CATGLSNTEAFF. The CDR3 region has the DNA TGTGCCACTGGACTAAGCAACACTGAAGCTTTCTTT.

In this sample, this clone turned up once. The chain links TRBV6-1 to TRBJ1-2, with 8 bases matching TRBD1. J lost 5 bases, V lost 2 bases, and 7 bases had no gene match. CDR1 is MNHNS, CDR2 SASEGT, per germline. The CDR3 has 15 residues. CDR3 sequence: CASSEQGAYGYGYTF. The CDR3 nucleotides are TGTGCCAGCAGTGAACAGGGGGCCTACGGGTATGGCTACACCTTC.

Points on this clone: This sample includes further DNA sequences coding for the same CDR3. The chain joins TRBV27 to TRBJ1-5, with D unclear. The CDR3 runs 13 residues. CDR1 and CDR2 from the germline V gene are MNHEY and SMNVEV (reference sequence). V lost 2 bases to trimming and J lost 5 bases, with 7 bases between them. The CDR3 DNA sequence: TGTGCCAGCAGTTTAGGAGGGTATCAGCCCCAGCATTTT. Translated: CASSLGGYQPQHF.

The chain is built from TRBV6-6 and TRBJ2-1; D is uncertain. CDR3 length: 14 amino acids. V shed 2 bases and J shed 7 bases, with 12 bases lying between them. Germline loops: CDR1 MNHNY, CDR2 SVGAGI (reference sequence). DNA for the CDR3: TGTGCCAGCAGTTACCACACCCCCGGGAATGAGCAGTTCTTC. Amino acid sequence: CASSYHTPGNEQFF.

This sequence joins TRBV7-9 and TRBJ1-2; D remains unclear. The V gene lost 1 base and the J gene lost 8 bases, with 11 bases spanning the gap. Germline V gives CDR1 SEHNR, CDR2 FQNEAQ (reference sequence). The CDR3 extends over 13 amino acids. CDR3 loop: CASSLDWSGGYTF. CDR3 nucleotides: TGTGCCAGCAGCTTAGACTGGAGTGGGGGCTACACCTTC.